Listed here are 8 T cell receptor beta chains from one sample, sequenced in a study of cytomegalovirus exposure and HLA in healthy donors. Vbeta (60) and Jbeta (13) primers were used in the PCR. Clones were sequenced by immunoSEQ multiplex PCR, and TCRdb holds only the in-frame ones, with some missing. The top ten hold around 1.5% of the sample, which has around 61,000 clones, about 79% seen once. Source material: PBMCs. The receptors originated from a man in his forties in good health and CMV-seronegative.

V gene TRBV7-2 combines with J gene TRBJ1-1, with TRBD1 as a possible D gene (5 bases). The CDR3 spans 14 residues. Germline lookup yields CDR1 SGHTA and CDR2 FQGNSA. The V gene lost 2 bases and the J gene lost 5 bases, with 12 bases spanning the gap. The CDR3: CASSLRAGGTEAFF. CDR3 nucleotide sequence: TGTGCCAGCAGCTTACGGGCCGGGGGGACTGAAGCTTTCTTT. Combining the CDR3 with reference TRBV7-2 and TRBJ1-1 gives the whole variable domain GAGVSQSPSNKVTEKGKDVELRCDPISGHTALYWYRQSLGQGLEFLIYFQGNSAPDKSGLPSDRFSAERTGGSVSTLTIQRTQQEDSAVYLCASSLRAGGTEAFFGQGTRLTVV.

The chain combines TRBV7-2 with TRBJ1-3; D is perhaps TRBD1 (5 bases). CDR3 size: 16 residues. CDR1 and CDR2 (germline): SGHTA, FQGNSA. Trimming stripped 2 bases from V and 1 base from J, with 12 bases between. The DNA for the CDR3 is TGTGCCAGCAGCTTATGGGGGGTAGAGTCTGGAAACACCATATATTTT. Its protein product is CASSLWGVESGNTIYF.

The chain joins TRBV12-5 to TRBJ2-5; 12 bases are a match to TRBD1. Germline V gene data show CDR1 as LGHNT and CDR2 as FRNRAP. The CDR3 sequence is 16 residues long. V shed 4 bases and J 5 bases; nucleotides not matched to a gene: 8. This CDR3 reads CASGSSGTGGGETQYF. As DNA, the CDR3 is TGTGCTAGTGGTTCATCCGGGACAGGGGGCGGGGAGACCCAGTACTTC.

The chain employs TRBV1 and TRBJ2-3; the D call of TRBD2 is as the table states it, not checked on the DNA. TRBV1 is termed a pseudogene. The CDR3 contains 15 residues. The CDR3 bases are TGCACCAGCAGCCATCTACGGGGGTTCACAGATACGCAGTATTTT. Protein product: CTSSHLRGFTDTQYF.

V gene TRBV7-8 combines with J gene TRBJ1-4, with 7 bases matching TRBD1. Trimming removed 1 base from V and 6 bases from J; junction bases left unmatched: 5. The CDR3 covers 15 residues. The germline CDR1 and CDR2 sequences are SGHVS and FQNEAQ. CDR3 protein: CASSLGSDRDEKLFF. In nucleotides, the CDR3 is TGTGCCAGCAGCTTAGGGAGTGACAGGGATGAAAAACTGTTTTTT.

V gene TRBV30 combines with J gene TRBJ2-2; D uncertain. V lost 2 bases to trimming and J lost 3 bases, with 10 bases between them. CDR1 is GTSNPN and CDR2 is SVGIG in the germline V gene (reference sequence). This CDR3 has 14 amino acids. CDR3 nucleotides: TGTGCCTGGAGTAGAGGAGACTACACCGGGGAGCTGTTTTTT. This translates into CAWSRGDYTGELFF. The full variable domain, its missing parts supplied by reference TRBV30 and TRBJ2-2, is SQTIHQWPATLVQPVGSPLSLECTVEGTSNPNLYWYRQAAGRGLQLLFYSVGIGQISSEVPQNLSASRPQDRQFILSSKKLLLSDSGFYLCAWSRGDYTGELFFGEGSRLTVL.

The chain recombines TRBV27 with TRBJ1-2; TRBD1 matches at 9 bases. Germline assignment: CDR1 MNHEY and CDR2 SMNVEV (reference sequence). The CDR3 covers 13 residues. V lost 5 bases and J lost 4; bases outside the gene matches: 2. CDR3 amino acids: CASSDRGIYGYTF. CDR3 DNA: TGTGCCAGCAGTGACAGGGGGATCTATGGCTACACCTTC.

The chain couples TRBV6-6 to TRBJ2-1, with 10 bases matching TRBD2. V gave up 4 bases and J gave up 6 bases; unmatched junction bases: 9. Germline V gene data show CDR1 as MNHNY and CDR2 as SVGAGI (reference sequence). The CDR3 length is 16 residues. Here the CDR3 DNA reads TGTGCCAGCAGTTCCCGTAGTAGCGGGGGGCCCAATGAGCAGTTCTTC. Translation gives CASSSRSSGGPNEQFF.